In this sample, the clone carrying this TCR beta chain turned up once. Its antigen is not known. Mismatch with germline at one junction end may stem from a read error. PCR amplification relied on 60 Vbeta primers (plus 13 Jbeta primers). The data were produced by immunoSEQ multiplex PCR, yet TCRdb's version contains in-frame clones alone and is incomplete. This sample carries under 200,000 clones, approximately 85% of them seen once, and the ten largest clones take about 2.5%. This sample is part of a study of cytomegalovirus exposure and HLA in healthy donors. Notes on the study in general: Presence/absence analyses took donor sequencing depth as roughly uniform.

Nominally healthy donors were sampled, though unrecorded immune exposures were likely. This TCR derives from a man aged 30 to 45 in good health and CMV-seropositive. Sequencing used PBMCs.

The DNA for the CDR3 is TGTGCCGGCAGCGCGGGGGCTAACTATGGCTACACCTTC. Residues: CAGSAGANYGYTF. J is TRBJ1-2 and V is TRBV9, with D possibly TRBD1 on 5 matching bases. The germline V gene encodes CDR1 SGDLS and CDR2 YYNGEE. The CDR3 contains 13 residues.